This T cell receptor beta chain was identified during a study of blood T cell repertoires in COVID-19. Across the study: From the United States, Italy and Spain came samples of acute and convalescent COVID-19. From T cells, B-cell-depleted T cells, or PBMCs came the material, which was cDNA or gDNA.

In the original workflow: Reference gene primer amplification gave estimated nucleated cell counts. Profiled with immunoSEQ multiplex PCR; TCRdb holds only in-frame clones, not every one. That table is the source of V, J and clone size, and D and trimming were worked out from the DNA. The data show under 350,000 clones, about 87% seen once. V was cut by 3 bases and J by 6 bases, with 15 bases left in between. CDR1 and CDR2 from the germline V gene are LNHDA and SQIVND (reference sequence). The CDR3 length is 14 residues. The clonotype originates from a man aged 70-80 years with acute or convalescent COVID-19. This chain joins TRBV19 and TRBJ2-7, with D perhaps TRBD2 (5 bases). The source material was peripheral blood. The CDR3 DNA sequence: TGTGCCAGTAGTATGACATTTCAGCGGTCCGAGCAGTACTTC. Translation: CASSMTFQRSEQYF.